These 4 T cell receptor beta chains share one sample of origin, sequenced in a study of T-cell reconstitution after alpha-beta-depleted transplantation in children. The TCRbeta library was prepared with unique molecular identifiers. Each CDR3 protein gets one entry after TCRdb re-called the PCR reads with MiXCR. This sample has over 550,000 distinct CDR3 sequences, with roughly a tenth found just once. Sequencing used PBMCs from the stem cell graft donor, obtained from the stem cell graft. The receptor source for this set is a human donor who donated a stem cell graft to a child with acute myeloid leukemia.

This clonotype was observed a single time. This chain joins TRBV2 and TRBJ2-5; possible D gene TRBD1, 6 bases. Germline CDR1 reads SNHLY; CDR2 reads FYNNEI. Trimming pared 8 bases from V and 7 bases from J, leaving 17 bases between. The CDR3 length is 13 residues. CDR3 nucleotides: TGTGCCAGCGGCGTTTCAGGGGACGGGACCCAGTACTTC. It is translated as CASGVSGDGTQYF.

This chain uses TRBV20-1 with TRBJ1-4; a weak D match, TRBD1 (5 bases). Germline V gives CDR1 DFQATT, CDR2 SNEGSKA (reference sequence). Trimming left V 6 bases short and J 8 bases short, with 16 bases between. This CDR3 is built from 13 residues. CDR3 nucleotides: TGCAGTGCCACTCGGGGCAGGCAAGAAAAACTGTTTTTT. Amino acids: CSATRGRQEKLFF.

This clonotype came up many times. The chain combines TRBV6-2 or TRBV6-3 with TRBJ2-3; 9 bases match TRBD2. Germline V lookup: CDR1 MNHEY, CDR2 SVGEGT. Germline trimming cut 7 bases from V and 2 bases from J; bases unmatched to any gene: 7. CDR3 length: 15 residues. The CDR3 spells CASNPSGTYTDTQYF. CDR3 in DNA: TGTGCCAGCAACCCTAGCGGGACCTACACAGATACGCAGTATTTT.

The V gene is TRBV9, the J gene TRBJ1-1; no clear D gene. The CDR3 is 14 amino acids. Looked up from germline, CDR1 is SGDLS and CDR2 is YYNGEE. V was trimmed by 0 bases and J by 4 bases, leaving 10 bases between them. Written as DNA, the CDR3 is TGTGCCAGCAGCGTAGTTGATGGGAGCACTGAAGCTTTCTTT. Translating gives CASSVVDGSTEAFF.